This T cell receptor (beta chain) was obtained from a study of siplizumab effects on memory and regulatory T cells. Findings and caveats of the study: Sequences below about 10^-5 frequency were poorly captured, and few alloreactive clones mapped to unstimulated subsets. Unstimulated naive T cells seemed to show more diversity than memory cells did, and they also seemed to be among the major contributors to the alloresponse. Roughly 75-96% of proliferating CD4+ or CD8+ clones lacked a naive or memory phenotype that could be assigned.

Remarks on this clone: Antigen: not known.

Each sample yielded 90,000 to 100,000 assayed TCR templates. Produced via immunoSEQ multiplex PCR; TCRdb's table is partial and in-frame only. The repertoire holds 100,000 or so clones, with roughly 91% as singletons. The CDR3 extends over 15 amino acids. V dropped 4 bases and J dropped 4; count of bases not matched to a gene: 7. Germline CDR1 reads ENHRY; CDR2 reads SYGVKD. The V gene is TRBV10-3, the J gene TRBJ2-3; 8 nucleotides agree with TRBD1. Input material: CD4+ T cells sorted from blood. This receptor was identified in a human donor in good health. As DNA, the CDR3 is TGTGCCATCAGTGCTTTACAGGGGGGTTCAGATACGCAGTATTTT. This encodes CAISALQGGSDTQYF.